This T cell receptor beta chain originates from a study of pediatric ulcerative colitis. About the study: Ulcerative colitis patients had pancolitis or left-sided colitis, with confirming histology.

This CDR3 is built from 12 residues. V gave up 5 bases and J gave up 0 bases, with 4 bases separating them. The germline V gene encodes CDR1 LNHNV and CDR2 YYDKDF (reference sequence). The table came from immunoSEQ multiplex PCR; TCRdb's copy has only in-frame clones and leaves some out. Among 30,000 to 35,000 clones, around 80% were seen once, and the ten largest hold 1.1%. During colonoscopy, one to two rectal pinch biopsies were collected. Sequences were obtained from gut tissue. This TCR was sampled from a boy aged 10-17 years with mild ulcerative colitis. The rearrangement links TRBV15 to TRBJ1-2, with D unresolved. The CDR3 sequence: CATSYSNYGYTF. CDR3 DNA sequence: TGTGCCACCAGCTATTCTAACTATGGCTACACCTTC.